This record concerns one TCR beta chain sequence. What it binds is not known. The germline gives CDR1 SNHLY, CDR2 FYNNEI. This CDR3 spans 12 amino acids. Trimming cost V 3 bases and J 5 bases, with 4 bases left between them. Reverse transcription of all isolated RNA meant that expressed TCRB transcripts were sequenced. Clones were read by immunoSEQ multiplex PCR, and TCRdb kept only the in-frame ones, dropping some. The sample has about 930,000 clones, about 17% seen once. The data belong to a study of beta chain features in type 1 diabetes. Findings and caveats of the study: Shortening of TCRB CDR3s, moderate but significant, appeared in all four CD4+ subsets of Type 1 diabetes patients. Relative to healthy donors, patients appeared to have naive, central memory and Treg TCRB repertoires that were more similar. Fewer insertions but more deletions were seen at VDJ junctions in type 1 diabetes patients.

The sequencing input was naive CD4+ T cells from blood. The rearrangement uses TRBV2 and TRBJ2-2; no reliable D call. The sequence was obtained from a woman under 30 in good health. CDR3 bases: TGTGCCAGCAGTGACATTACCGGGGAGCTGTTTTTT. This codes for CASSDITGELFF.